Below, 7 T cell receptor beta chains from the same sample are listed, as sequenced in a study of blood T cells in healthy people across ages. Together with a sample-barcoded 5' primer, a J-beta primer mix was included in a second PCR lasting about 7 to 12 cycles. In TCRdb, the 5' RACE reads were re-called with MiXCR into one record per CDR3 protein. The sample includes 1.5 million to 2 million distinct CDR3 sequences, roughly 49% of them seen just once. The specimen sequenced was blood. The receptors shown here come from a woman in her thirties or forties in good health.

This clonotype appeared a few times. DNA for the CDR3: TGTGCCAGCAGTTACATTGCGGAGACCCAGTACTTC. Amino acids: CASSYIAETQYF. V is TRBV6-6 and J is TRBJ2-5; D remains ambiguous. Trimming took off 2 bases at V and 5 bases at J, with 6 bases between the two ends. This CDR3 is 12 amino acids long. Germline V gene lookup returns CDR1 MNHNY and CDR2 SVGAGI (reference sequence).

The table lists this clonotype with a few counts. The V call is TRBV29-1, the J call TRBJ2-3; 7 nucleotides agree with TRBD2. The J segment lost 1 base and the V segment lost 8 bases, leaving 9 bases of the junction unmatched. The length of the CDR3 is 14 residues. In germline, CDR1 is SQVTM, CDR2 ANQGSEA. CDR3 sequence: CSSEGLAGTDTQYF. The CDR3 region has the DNA TGCAGCTCCGAAGGTCTAGCGGGCACAGATACGCAGTATTTT.

CDR3 amino acids: CASSEAGAFTQYF. CDR3 nucleotides: TGTGCCAGCAGCGAAGCGGGGGCTTTTACGCAGTATTTT. This chain uses TRBV9 with TRBJ2-3; 8 bases fit TRBD2. The CDR3 length is 13 residues. Germline V lookup: CDR1 SGDLS, CDR2 YYNGEE. Trimming removed 3 bases from V and 8 bases from J; junction bases left unmatched: 5.

The chain employs TRBV9 and TRBJ2-3; 7 bases line up with TRBD1. Germline CDR1 is SGDLS and CDR2 is YYNGEE. The CDR3 covers 16 residues. The V segment lost 4 bases and the J segment 0 bases; nucleotides outside the gene matches: 8. The CDR3 protein is CASSFAPGQSTDTQYF. The CDR3 DNA is TGTGCCAGCAGCTTCGCTCCGGGACAGAGCACAGATACGCAGTATTTT.

This clonotype came up a few times. The CDR3, as DNA: TGCGCCAGCAGCCCTGGCGGGACAGGGTCTGGGACCCAGTACTTC. It yields the protein CASSPGGTGSGTQYF. The V and J genes are TRBV5-1 and TRBJ2-5, with 9 positions matching TRBD1. Germline V gene lookup returns CDR1 SGHRS and CDR2 YFSETQ. Unmatched junction bases numbered 11, after V lost 4 bases and J lost 7 bases. This CDR3 is built from 15 residues.

This clonotype was seen only a few times. The V gene is TRBV18, the J gene TRBJ2-7, with 7 bases identical to TRBD2. The DNA end is a closer match to TRBJ2-5, so the J assignment may be wrong. CDR3 length: 16 amino acids. Per the germline V gene, CDR1 is KGHSH and CDR2 is LQKENI. The CDR3 is CASSVVAAGFGETQYF. CDR3 coding DNA: TGTGCCAGCTCAGTCGTGGCAGCGGGGTTTGGAGAGACCCAGTACTTC.

This clonotype appeared a few times. The chain couples TRBV7-2 to TRBJ2-1; a weak D match, TRBD1 (6 bases). CDR1 and CDR2 (germline): SGHTA, FQGNSA. V was shortened by 5 bases and J by 11 bases, with 19 bases between the two germline ends. The CDR3 runs to 14 residues. The CDR3 DNA is TGTGCCAGCAGCCCAACCCGGACAGTTGGTAAGCAGTTCTTC. Translated, it gives CASSPTRTVGKQFF.